This T cell receptor beta chain was profiled in a study of cytomegalovirus exposure and HLA in healthy donors. As for this clone: What it binds is not known.

Overall study results and limits: About 150 TCR beta chains were listed as cytomegalovirus-associated.

PCR involved 60 Vbeta and 13 Jbeta primers. Sequencing used immunoSEQ multiplex PCR; TCRdb keeps in-frame clones, though not all of them. The top ten clones hold 3% to 4.5% of a sample with approximately 120,000 clones, approximately 80% of them seen once. Germline CDR1 reads SGHRS; CDR2 reads YFSETQ. The CDR3 totals 14 residues. V dropped 1 base and J dropped 3 bases, with 9 bases sitting between them. The V gene is TRBV5-1, the J gene TRBJ2-3, with D uncertain. Sequenced input: PBMCs. This receptor was obtained from a man aged 35 to 55 in good health and CMV-seronegative. The CDR3 bases are TGCGCCAGCAGCTTGACTTTCTTAACAGATACGCAGTATTTT. This codes for CASSLTFLTDTQYF.